These 10 T cell receptor beta chains originate from one sample sequenced in a study of T-cell memory formation after mild COVID-19. TCRdb analysed the 5' RACE reads with MiXCR anew, one entry per CDR3 protein. Of more than 350,000 distinct CDR3 sequences detected, 15% to 20% appear once; the ten largest clones hold around a fifth. Sequenced material: PBMCs or a T cell subset sorted from them (not recorded which). The source of these receptors is a young man who had mild COVID-19 (a few samples of this study predate the infection). Cell type and time point are not known.

The chain employs TRBV7-2 and TRBJ1-4; D remains ambiguous. The CDR3 is 16 amino acids. Deletions cut 3 bases from V and 7 bases from J, with 18 bases between. CDR1 and CDR2 from the germline V gene are SGHTA and FQGNSA. The CDR3 DNA is TGTGCCAGCAGCTTTTGGTCAGGTCGTGTGGGTGAAAAACTGTTTTTT. It encodes CASSFWSGRVGEKLFF.

The chain has TRBV7-9 and TRBJ1-2; 8 bases are a match to TRBD1. The CDR3 length is 12 residues. The germline V gene has CDR1 SEHNR and CDR2 FQNEAQ (reference sequence). Losses at the gene ends were 5 bases for V and 8 bases for J; bases not matched to a gene: 4. The CDR3, as DNA: TGTGCCAGCAGCGGACAGGGTCTGGGCTACACCTTC. Protein sequence: CASSGQGLGYTF.

The table lists this clonotype with many counts. This chain links TRBV7-2 with TRBJ1-5; no clear D gene. CDR1 is SGHTA, CDR2 FQGNSA, per germline. There are 13 residues in the CDR3. The ends were cut back, 8 bases at V and 4 bases at J, with 12 bases in the middle. CDR3 nucleotides: TGTGCCAGCTCAATAAGGAGTAATCAGCCCCAGCATTTT. Its protein product is CASSIRSNQPQHF.

This clonotype has a handful of counts. This chain links TRBV6-2 or TRBV6-3 with TRBJ2-5; D is perhaps TRBD1 (5 bases). CDR1 and CDR2 (germline): MNHEY, SVGEGT. CDR3 length: 13 amino acids. Between the trimmed V and J ends, which lost 5 bases and 1 base, there was a span of 8 bases. The CDR3 coding sequence is TGTGCCAGCAGTCGACAGCTCCAAGAGACCCAGTACTTC. It encodes CASSRQLQETQYF.

This chain connects TRBV6-5 to TRBJ2-2, with TRBD2 matching 11 bases. In germline, CDR1 is MNHEY, CDR2 SVGAGI. V trimming: 4 bases; J trimming: 4 bases; junction bases outside the gene matches: 5. This CDR3 region has 16 residues. CDR3 in DNA: TGTGCCAGCAGTTCTCCGGGACTAGCGGCCACCGGGGAGCTGTTTTTT. The encoded protein is CASSSPGLAATGELFF.

This clonotype was picked up a small number of times. In DNA, the CDR3 is TGTGCCACCAGCACAAGGTGGGGGGGCTACGAGCAGTACGTC. The encoded protein is CATSTRWGGYEQYV. This rearrangement joins TRBV15 to TRBJ2-7; 7 bases map to TRBD2. Germline V gene lookup returns CDR1 LNHNV and CDR2 YYDKDF (reference sequence). This CDR3 comprises 14 residues. With 4 bases clipped from V and 3 bases from J, the junction kept 6 bases outside the gene matches.

This clonotype has just a few counts. The V and J genes are TRBV9 and TRBJ2-3, with D possibly called TRBD1 or TRBD2 (5 bases each). CDR3 length: 17 residues. V lost 0 bases, J lost 0 bases, and 14 bases lay in between. Looked up from germline, CDR1 is SGDLS and CDR2 is YYNGEE. CDR3 in DNA: TGTGCCAGCAGCGTAGGTGCGGTGGGGGTAAGCACAGATACGCAGTATTTT. Encoded protein: CASSVGAVGVSTDTQYF.

This clonotype was recorded a few times. V gene TRBV6-5 combines with J gene TRBJ2-6; weak D call: TRBD1 (6 bases). The CDR3 covers 15 residues. Germline CDR1 MNHEY, CDR2 SVGAGI. Trimming took 6 bases from V and 2 from J, leaving 11 bases between them. The CDR3 bases are TGTGCCAGCAGGCCACACAGGGCTGGGGCCAACGTCCTGACTTTC. It yields the protein CASRPHRAGANVLTF.

The sample holds a few counts of this clonotype. The chain carries TRBV30 and TRBJ2-7; no clear D. Trimming removed 8 bases from V and 6 bases from J, with 20 bases in between. From germline, CDR1 is GTSNPN and CDR2 SVGIG (reference sequence). This CDR3 is 13 amino acids long. The CDR3 region is CAQTAGPLSEQYF. The CDR3 bases are TGTGCCCAAACCGCCGGGCCTCTCTCCGAGCAGTACTTC.

This clonotype turned up a few times. The chain joins TRBV5-1 to TRBJ2-2; 9 positions match TRBD1. Looked up from germline, CDR1 is SGHRS and CDR2 is YFSETQ. The J segment lost 7 bases and the V segment lost 3 bases, leaving 7 bases of the junction unmatched. The CDR3 spans 15 residues. The chain's CDR3 is CASSSNRGPSGELFF. The CDR3 nucleotides read TGCGCCAGCAGCTCCAACAGGGGGCCGAGCGGGGAGCTGTTTTTT.